The 17 T cell receptor beta chains below were found in one sample sequenced in a study of response to subunit inactivated influenza vaccine (dated by TCRdb to 2017 to 2018). The library was produced with RT-PCR. The sequencer listed for this sample is Illumina HiSeq 2500. TCRdb itself trimmed the public reads at Q25 with fastp, ran MiXCR and retained productive beta chains. Here each entry gathers all rows of one CDR3 protein and keeps the most common genes and DNA. This sample gives around 520,000 distinct CDR3 sequences in total; approximately 12% of them show up just once. Clones ranked in the top ten supply 10% of the sample. Sequenced here: PBMCs from blood, sampled on the day of vaccination. The receptors stem from a man in his forties or fifties who received an inactivated influenza vaccine. Donor details come from another sample of the same person, matched by shared clones.

The chain joins TRBV12-3 or TRBV12-4 to TRBJ2-7; 10 bases map to TRBD2. Losses at the gene ends were 6 bases for V and 4 bases for J; bases not matched to a gene: 3. This CDR3 spans 13 amino acids. The CDR3 protein is CASRPSGGYEQYF. The CDR3, as DNA: TGTGCCAGCAGGCCTAGCGGGGGATACGAGCAGTACTTC.

Details on this clonotype: Relative to the germline gene, one junction end is altered; a read error may explain this. The chain carries TRBV5-1 and TRBJ2-1; 16 nucleotides align to TRBD2. The CDR3 consists of 18 residues. CDR1 and CDR2 (germline): SGHRS, YFSETQ. The chain's CDR3 is CASSGYAGTSGRVNVQFF. CDR3 bases: TGCGCCAGCAGCGGATACGCCGGGACTAGCGGGAGGGTAAATGTGCAGTTCTTC.

The chain recombines TRBV21-1 with TRBJ2-7; TRBD1 is the table's D call and was not checked against the DNA. TRBV21-1 is a documented pseudogene. The CDR3 is made up of 12 amino acids. In DNA form, the CDR3 reads TGTGCCAGCAGCAAGTCCCCCTACGAGCAGTACTTC. It codes for CASSKSPYEQYF.

This clonotype was detected only a few times. The chain employs TRBV7-8 and TRBJ2-2; unclear D gene. The CDR3 sequence is 12 residues long. Trimming pared 5 bases from V and 7 bases from J, leaving 8 bases between. Germline V gene lookup returns CDR1 SGHVS and CDR2 FQNEAQ. The CDR3 nucleotides are TGTGCCAGCAGCCCCCACCTCGGGGAGCTGTTTTTT. Amino acid sequence: CASSPHLGELFF.

At least ten counts were recorded for this clonotype. Relative to the germline gene, one junction end is altered; a read error may explain this. The genes are TRBV12-3 or TRBV12-4 and TRBJ1-5, with no clear D. CDR3 length: 15 amino acids. CDR3 loop: CASSPDGYSNQPQHF. CDR3 DNA sequence: TGCGCCAGCAGCCCCGACGGCTATAGCAATCAGCCCCAGCATTTT.

The chain joins TRBV25-1 to TRBJ2-3; D is uncertain. The V end was cut by 7 bases, the J end by 4 bases, with 15 bases between. The germline V gene has CDR1 MGHDK and CDR2 SYGVNS. The CDR3 spans 14 residues. CDR3 sequence reads: CASMETTAADTQYF. The DNA of the CDR3 is TGTGCCAGCATGGAGACAACTGCAGCAGATACGCAGTATTTT.

This clonotype has more than one count but fewer than ten. This rearrangement joins TRBV4-3 to TRBJ2-1, with 8 bases aligning to TRBD2. The V gene's germline CDR1 is LGHNA and CDR2 YSLEER. The junction had 14 bases not matched to a gene; V was cut back by 0 bases and J by 10 bases. This CDR3 has 17 residues. CDR3 residues: CASSQDFLAGVPREQFF. CDR3 nucleotides: TGCGCCAGCAGCCAAGATTTCCTAGCGGGTGTCCCGAGGGAGCAGTTCTTC.

There are many counts of this clonotype. The gene calls are TRBV12-3 or TRBV12-4 and TRBJ1-2, with D unclear. The CDR3 length is 13 residues. V was shortened by 1 base and J by 4 bases, with 7 bases between the two germline ends. The CDR3 DNA reads as TGTGCCAGCAGTTTAGTCGCGGGCTATGGCTACACCTTC. Translation gives CASSLVAGYGYTF.

J is TRBJ2-3 and V is TRBV18; the D call may be TRBD1 or TRBD2 (5 bases each). V was pared by 3 bases and J by 10 bases, with 11 bases between. Per germline, CDR1 KGHSH and CDR2 LQKENI. The CDR3 sequence is 12 residues long. CDR3 amino acids: CASSPGPGAQYF. CDR3 sequence (DNA): TGTGCCAGCTCACCGGGACCTGGTGCGCAGTATTTT. Variable domain in full (rest from reference TRBV18 and TRBJ2-3): NAGVMQNPRHLVRRRGQEARLRCSPMKGHSHVYWYRQLPEEGLKFMVYLQKENIIDESGMPKERFSAEFPKEGPSILRIQQVVRGDSAAYFCASSPGPGAQYFGPGTRLTVL.

This clonotype was counted ten times or more. This chain joins TRBV28 and TRBJ2-7, with 7 bases fitting TRBD2. The CDR3 extends over 14 amino acids. V lost 6 bases and J lost 2; bases outside the gene matches: 7. Germline V lookup: CDR1 MDHEN, CDR2 SYDVKM. CDR3 residues: CASSPASGPYEQYF. As DNA, the CDR3 is TGTGCCAGCAGCCCCGCTAGCGGCCCCTACGAGCAGTACTTC.

This clonotype was seen at least ten times. CDR3 amino acids: CSASSGRGYEQYF. The DNA for the CDR3 is TGCAGTGCTAGTAGCGGGAGAGGGTACGAGCAGTACTTC. The V call is TRBV20-1, the J call TRBJ2-7; 9 bases align to TRBD2. Per the germline V gene, CDR1 is DFQATT and CDR2 is SNEGSKA (reference sequence). The CDR3 sequence is 13 residues long. J was trimmed by 4 bases and V by 3 bases; bases with no gene match: 4.

This clonotype was seen more than once but under ten times. This chain connects TRBV11-2 to TRBJ2-5; D is undetermined. The germline V gene has CDR1 SGHAT and CDR2 FQNNGV. The CDR3 has 15 amino acids. V dropped 4 bases and J dropped 5 bases, with 17 bases sitting between them. The CDR3 here is CASSYLNKPGETQYF. In DNA, the CDR3 is TGTGCCAGCAGCTACCTAAATAAGCCCGGTGAGACCCAGTACTTC.

The chain links TRBV7-8 to TRBJ2-2, with D uncertain. Germline CDR1 and CDR2: SGHVS and FQNEAQ. The CDR3 totals 16 residues. V was shortened by 0 bases and J by 5 bases, with 13 bases between the two germline ends. Here the CDR3 DNA reads TGTGCCAGCAGCTTAGCGTTGCGGTCTTATACCGGGGAGCTGTTTTTT. It translates to CASSLALRSYTGELFF.

This clonotype has only a few counts. J is TRBJ1-5 and V is TRBV5-6; D is ambiguous. The CDR3 is 15 amino acids. The V gene's germline CDR1 is SGHDT and CDR2 YYEEEE. V lost 3 bases and J lost 4, with 14 bases in between. CDR3 region: CASSSRLALNQPQHF. In DNA form, the CDR3 reads TGTGCCAGCAGCTCCCGACTGGCACTAAATCAGCCCCAGCATTTT.

This clonotype was seen a few times. The chain uses TRBV28 and TRBJ2-1, with 8 bases aligning to TRBD1. The CDR3 spans 17 residues. The V gene's germline CDR1 is MDHEN and CDR2 SYDVKM. V lost 3 bases and J lost 3; bases outside the gene matches: 10. In DNA form, the CDR3 reads TGTGCCAGCAGTTTTAGGTTGCAGGGGGCCTTCTACAATGAGCAGTTCTTC. This sequence encodes CASSFRLQGAFYNEQFF.

This clonotype was observed a handful of times. The chain links TRBV6-2 or TRBV6-3 to TRBJ1-3; TRBD1 might be the D (6 bases). V dropped 5 bases and J dropped 0 bases, with 14 bases sitting between them. Per the germline V gene, CDR1 is MNHEY and CDR2 is SVGEGT. This CDR3 contains 16 residues. CDR3 protein: CASSRRTGFSGNTIYF. CDR3 coding DNA: TGTGCCAGCAGTCGGAGAACAGGGTTCTCTGGAAACACCATATATTTT.

V and J are TRBV12-3 or TRBV12-4 and TRBJ2-1; D ambiguous. The ends were cut back, 5 bases at V and 2 bases at J, with 10 bases in the middle. CDR3 length: 14 amino acids. Here the CDR3 reads CASSPVGAYNEQFF. The CDR3 nucleotides are TGTGCCAGCAGTCCTGTTGGGGCCTACAATGAGCAGTTCTTC.